These 14 T cell receptor beta chains were sequenced from one sample in a study of post-analysis software for immune sequencing data. Study outcomes and limitations: When patients were compared with controls, about 5 TRBV segments were more frequent, TRBV5-6, TRBV5-1 and TRBV20-1 among them.

These TCRs are of unknown antigen specificity. The TCR beta cDNA libraries contained unique molecular identifiers. TCRdb processed the PCR reads anew with MiXCR; each CDR3 protein has one entry. The repertoire includes more than 350,000 distinct CDR3 sequences, approximately 37% of them detected once, and around 8% sits in the top ten. Sequenced: blood. The receptors originated from a girl aged 2 to 10 with multiple sclerosis.

In its sample, this clonotype was seen a few times. The V gene is TRBV28, the J gene TRBJ1-2; D might be TRBD1 (5 bases). This CDR3 is built from 13 residues. V lost 4 bases to trimming and J lost 4 bases, with 10 bases between them. Germline V gene data show CDR1 as MDHEN and CDR2 as SYDVKM. For the CDR3, the DNA is TGTGCCAGCAGTTCGCAGGGTCCCTATGGCTACACCTTC. Amino acids: CASSSQGPYGYTF.

The CDR3 here is CASSSRRGFSYEQYF. The CDR3 nucleotides are TGTGCCAGCAGCTCCCGACGGGGCTTCTCCTACGAGCAGTACTTC. The V gene is TRBV9, the J gene TRBJ2-7; D tentatively reads TRBD1 or TRBD2 (5 bases each). V lost 4 bases and J 0 bases, leaving 14 bases between the germline ends. This CDR3 is 15 amino acids long. Germline V lookup: CDR1 SGDLS, CDR2 YYNGEE.

This clonotype was seen more than once but under ten times. The rearrangement uses TRBV5-1 and TRBJ1-2; possibly TRBD1 for D (6 bases). Trimming left V 4 bases short and J 3 bases short, with 16 bases between. This CDR3 has 15 residues. Germline CDR1 and CDR2: SGHRS and YFSETQ. The CDR3 DNA reads TGCGCCAGCAGCCAACAGGGAGATAGGGACTATGGCTACACCTTC. Amino acid sequence: CASSQQGDRDYGYTF.

The V and J genes are TRBV20-1 and TRBJ2-7; D gene uncertain. V lost 2 bases to trimming and J lost 2 bases, with 10 bases between them. The CDR3 sequence is 13 residues long. Germline CDR1 and CDR2: DFQATT and SNEGSKA (reference sequence). CDR3 bases: TGCAGTGCTAGAAGGGCCACCCCCTACGAGCAGTACTTC. This codes for CSARRATPYEQYF.

This clonotype was detected ten times or more. The V and J genes are TRBV6-5 and TRBJ2-5; TRBD1 is a possible D gene (6 bases). V dropped 0 bases and J dropped 5 bases, with 13 bases sitting between them. CDR3 length: 15 residues. Germline loops: CDR1 MNHEY, CDR2 SVGAGI. DNA of the CDR3: TGTGCCAGCAGTTACTCGAACAGGGCCCAGGAGACCCAGTACTTC. Its translation is CASSYSNRAQETQYF.

The V gene is TRBV6-5, the J gene TRBJ1-2; D is perhaps TRBD1 (5 bases). Germline CDR1 reads MNHEY; CDR2 reads SVGAGI. The CDR3 sequence is 15 residues long. Trimming cost V 5 bases and J 5 bases, with 18 bases left between them. The chain's CDR3 is CASSQGTPTLYGYTF. DNA of the CDR3: TGTGCCAGCAGTCAAGGGACCCCGACCTTATATGGCTACACCTTC.

V and J are TRBV20-1 and TRBJ2-3; 10 bases agree with TRBD1. CDR3 length: 15 residues. V shed 1 base, J shed 0 bases, and the junction held 1 base outside the gene matches. CDR1 DFQATT and CDR2 SNEGSKA come from the germline V gene (reference sequence). Written as DNA, the CDR3 is TGCAGTGCTAGAGGACAGGGGGCTAGCACAGATACGCAGTATTTT. Amino acids: CSARGQGASTDTQYF.

The V and J genes are TRBV9 and TRBJ1-4, with D perhaps matching TRBD1 (5 bases). In germline, CDR1 is SGDLS, CDR2 YYNGEE. V lost 2 bases, J lost 3 bases, and 8 bases lay in between. The CDR3 consists of 14 residues. This CDR3 reads CASSVRDANEKLFF. The CDR3 DNA reads as TGTGCCAGCAGCGTCCGGGACGCTAATGAAAAACTGTTTTTT.

A single count supports this clonotype. The V call is TRBV4-1, the J call TRBJ2-2; D gene ambiguous. The CDR3 sequence is 14 residues long. V lost 1 base and J lost 7, with 10 bases in between. Germline V gene lookup returns CDR1 MGHRA and CDR2 YSYEKL. CDR3 region: CASSQVSSYGELFF. As DNA, the CDR3 is TGCGCCAGCAGCCAAGTGAGCTCTTACGGGGAGCTGTTTTTT.

This chain connects TRBV10-3 to TRBJ2-7, with TRBD2 as a possible D gene (7 bases). V gave up 0 bases and J gave up 3 bases, with 12 bases separating them. Per the germline V gene, CDR1 is ENHRY and CDR2 is SYGVKD. This CDR3 contains 15 residues. The CDR3 region is CAISESAGALYEQYF. The CDR3 nucleotides read TGTGCCATCAGTGAGTCGGCGGGGGCCCTCTACGAGCAGTACTTC.

This clonotype has only one observation. V gene TRBV10-3 combines with J gene TRBJ2-3; D unresolved. Trimming shortened V by 6 bases and J by 2 bases, and 6 bases separated the two germline ends. The CDR3 runs to 12 residues. The germline V gene encodes CDR1 ENHRY and CDR2 SYGVKD. This CDR3 reads CAIRTYTDTQYF. In nucleotides, the CDR3 is TGTGCCATCAGGACGTACACAGATACGCAGTATTTT.

This clonotype was seen a handful of times. The J gene is TRBJ2-3, the V gene TRBV6-5, with TRBD2 identical over 9 bases. The CDR3 totals 16 residues. Germline V CDR1 and CDR2: MNHEY, SVGAGI. J lost 5 bases, V lost 2 bases, and 8 bases had no gene match. The chain's CDR3 is CASSYGAGGPRDTQYF. The CDR3 DNA follows: TGTGCCAGCAGTTACGGGGCGGGAGGGCCGAGAGATACGCAGTATTTT.

The rearrangement uses TRBV28 and TRBJ2-7; 13 nucleotides align to TRBD2. V was clipped by 6 bases and J by 7 bases; unmatched bases: 6. The CDR3 contains 14 residues. Germline CDR1 reads MDHEN; CDR2 reads SYDVKM. The DNA of the CDR3 is TGTGCCAGCAGACCGGGACTAGCGGGGATTGAGCAGTACTTC. It codes for CASRPGLAGIEQYF.

On this clonotype itself: Compared with germline, one end of the junction differs, possibly owing to a read error. The V gene is TRBV12-3 or TRBV12-4, the J gene TRBJ1-5; D not certain. The CDR3 consists of 12 residues. CDR3 sequence reads: CAGSSTDQPQHF. The CDR3 coding sequence is TGTGCCGGCAGTTCTACTGATCAGCCCCAGCATTTT.